These 6 T cell receptor beta chains originate from one sample sequenced in a study of blood T cell repertoires in COVID-19. The table came from immunoSEQ multiplex PCR; TCRdb's copy has only in-frame clones and leaves some out. The repertoire holds around 160,000 clones, with under 90% as singletons. The material sequenced was peripheral blood. The source is a woman of 80 years or more with acute or convalescent COVID-19.

The rearrangement uses TRBV6-1 and TRBJ2-1; 10 nucleotides line up with TRBD2. CDR3 length: 15 residues. V was pared by 1 base and J by 6 bases, with 3 bases of the junction left unmatched. Germline V gene sequence: CDR1 MNHNS, CDR2 SASEGT. The CDR3 DNA reads TGTGCCAGCAGTGAAGGGAGCGGGAGGGGCAATGAGCAGTTCTTC. This translates into CASSEGSGRGNEQFF.

The table lists this clone with a few counts. This chain links TRBV13 with TRBJ1-1, with D possibly TRBD1 on 5 matching bases. Germline lookup yields CDR1 PRHDT and CDR2 FYEKMQ (reference sequence). V was shortened by 2 bases and J by 8 bases, with 9 bases between the two germline ends. This CDR3 contains 12 residues. In nucleotides, the CDR3 is TGTGCCAGCAGCTTACCCCCAGGGGAAGCTTTCTTT. It translates to CASSLPPGEAFF. Filled out from reference TRBV13 and TRBJ1-1, the complete variable domain reads AAGVIQSPRHLIKEKRETATLKCYPIPRHDTVYWYQQGPGQDPQFLISFYEKMQSDKGSIPDRFSAQQFSDYHSELNMSSLELGDSALYFCASSLPPGEAFFGQGTRLTVV.

Details on this clone: At one end, the junction sequence differs from germline, possibly due to a read error. The rearrangement uses TRBV27 and TRBJ2-5, with a tentative D call TRBD1 (6 bases). The germline V gene has CDR1 MNHEY and CDR2 SMNVEV (reference sequence). This CDR3 is 18 amino acids long. The CDR3 region has the DNA TGTGCCAGTAGTTTACTCCCCAGACAGGAAGTATTCCAAGAGACCCAGTACTTC. This codes for CASSLLPRQEVFQETQYF.

The chain employs TRBV29-1 and TRBJ1-4; 8 bases align to TRBD1. Germline V gene lookup returns CDR1 SQVTM and CDR2 ANQGSEA. The V gene end was trimmed by 1 base and the J gene end by 11 bases; junction bases not matched to a gene: 6. The CDR3 covers 13 residues. The CDR3 coding sequence is TGCAGCGTTGAAGTGGCAGGGGGCGTGAAACTGTTTTTT. The encoded protein is CSVEVAGGVKLFF.

In this sample, this clone turned up once. The chain couples TRBV5-6 to TRBJ1-5, with D possibly being TRBD1 (6 bases). Trimming cost V 2 bases and J 0 bases, with 15 bases left between them. The CDR3 sequence is 17 residues long. From germline, CDR1 is SGHDT and CDR2 YYEEEE. CDR3 sequence reads: CASSFTPTGFSNQPQHF. For the CDR3, the DNA is TGTGCCAGCAGCTTCACTCCGACAGGCTTTAGCAATCAGCCCCAGCATTTT.

The genes are TRBV7-6 and TRBJ2-7, with D perhaps matching TRBD1 (7 bases). The V and J ends lost 4 bases and 1 base respectively, with 20 bases between them. The germline V gene encodes CDR1 SGHVS and CDR2 FNYEAQ. This CDR3 spans 17 amino acids. This CDR3 is CASSSRAQAGQSYEQYF. The CDR3 DNA sequence: TGTGCCAGCAGCTCCAGGGCCCAGGCGGGACAGTCCTACGAGCAGTACTTC.